The present T cell receptor beta chain was sequenced within a study of T-cell memory formation after mild COVID-19 (dated by TCRdb to the early 2020s). Regarding the study in general: Most TCR sequence clusters were specific to one of the two donors. Longitudinal TCRalpha and TCRbeta repertoire sequencing tracked T-cell clones expanding and contracting after mild COVID-19 in a couple of donors. The cohort comprised two young, previously healthy adult volunteers, one female and one male. On the study overall, not on this receptor specifically: Clones contracting from day 15 to 85 had balanced CD4/CD8 phenotypes, while a second wave expanding from day 15 to 37 was biased towards CD4+. Contracting CD4+ clones appeared mostly in the CM and EM memory subsets, whereas CD8+ clones were enriched in EMRA. The detection of some responding clones in pre-infection memory suggests that pre-existing cross-reactive memory T cells joined the SARS-CoV-2 response. Only two mild cases were covered in the study, and larger cohorts including severe cases with pre-infection samples were considered necessary. Whether the second-wave clones peaking on day 37 were SARS-CoV-2 specific was not confirmed.

This clonotype was seen a handful of times. There is no known antigen for this receptor. Base qualities are not at hand, and no much larger clone is one base apart. TCRdb shows the sequencer as Illumina NovaSeq 6000. cDNA libraries for TCRalpha and TCRbeta were prepared by 5'RACE using constant-segment primers, with sample barcodes and unique molecular identifiers added. Trizol reagent was used to extract RNA from every sample. Library amplification was performed in two PCR steps, and a second sample barcode and Illumina TruSeq adapters were introduced in the second step. Sequencing of the libraries was done on an Illumina NovaSeq, producing 2 x 150 bp paired-end reads. The paper's data handling went like this. Reads were demultiplexed and collapsed into UMI-guided consensus sequences with migec v1.2.7. With mixcr v2.1.11, UMI consensuses were aligned to TRA and TRB V and J templates and assembled into clonotypes. A clonotype was counted as expanded or contracted only if both edgeR and NoisET called the change significant, with noise models trained on biological replicates. edgeR calls used a false discovery rate-adjusted p below 0.01 and a log2 fold-change threshold of 1. PCA with hierarchical clustering of max-normalized trajectories of the 1000 most abundant clonotypes was used as exploratory dynamics analysis. The CD4 or CD8 phenotype of responding clones was assigned using the separately sequenced CD4+ and CD8+ repertoires. TCRdb reran the public reads through fastp at Q25 and MiXCR, keeping productive beta chains. Each CDR3 protein gets just one entry, which takes the most common genes and DNA from the rows behind it. The V and J calls follow TCRdb's processing rather than the paper's. The sample has roughly 190,000 distinct CDR3 sequences on record, around 30% of them singletons. Jointly, the top ten make up approximately 10% of the sample.

Ficoll-Paque density gradient centrifugation was the method used to isolate PBMCs. Looking up the germline V gene (reference sequence) yields CDR1 SEHNR and CDR2 FQNEAQ. The CDR3 goes from the cysteine to the phenylalanine over 13 residues. Kept here is only the CDR3 DNA, which spans 39 bases and is read in frame from base 1. Ends trimmed: V by 11 bases, J by 6 bases; bases unmatched to a gene: 12. The sequence was obtained from an adult woman who had mild COVID-19 (a few samples of this study predate the infection). The sample titles of this study are shuffled in the database, so cell type and time point are left out; the donor was told from shared clones. The sequence links TRBV7-9 to TRBJ1-2; 7 bases in the middle match TRBD1. Specimen: PBMCs or a T cell subset sorted from them (not recorded which). The CDR3 has the sequence CAFRPTGLDGYTF. The DNA is TGTGCCTTCCGCCCGACAGGGTTGGATGGCTACACCTTC.